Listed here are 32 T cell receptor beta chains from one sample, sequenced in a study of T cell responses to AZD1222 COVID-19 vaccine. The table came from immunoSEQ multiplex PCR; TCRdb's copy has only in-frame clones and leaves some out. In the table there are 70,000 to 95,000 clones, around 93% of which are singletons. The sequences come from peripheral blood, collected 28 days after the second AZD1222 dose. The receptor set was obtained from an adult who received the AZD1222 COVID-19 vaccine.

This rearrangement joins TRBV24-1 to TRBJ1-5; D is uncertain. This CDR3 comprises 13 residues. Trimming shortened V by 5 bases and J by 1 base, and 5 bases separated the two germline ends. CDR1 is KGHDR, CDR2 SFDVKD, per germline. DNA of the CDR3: TGTGCCACCAGTGTCGGAAGCAATCAGCCCCAGCATTTT. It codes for CATSVGSNQPQHF.

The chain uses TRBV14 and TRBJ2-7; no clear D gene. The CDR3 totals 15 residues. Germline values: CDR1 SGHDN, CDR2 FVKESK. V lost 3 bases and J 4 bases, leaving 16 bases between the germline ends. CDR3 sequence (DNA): TGTGCCAGCAGCCACGCGAAAGGCGTAGGGTACGAGCAGTACTTC. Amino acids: CASSHAKGVGYEQYF.

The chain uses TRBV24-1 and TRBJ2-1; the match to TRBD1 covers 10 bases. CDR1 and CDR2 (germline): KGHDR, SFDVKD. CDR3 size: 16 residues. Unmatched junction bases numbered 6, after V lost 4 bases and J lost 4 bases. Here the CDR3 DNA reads TGTGCCACCAGTGAGCCCGGGACAGGGGTGTACAATGAGCAGTTCTTC. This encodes CATSEPGTGVYNEQFF.

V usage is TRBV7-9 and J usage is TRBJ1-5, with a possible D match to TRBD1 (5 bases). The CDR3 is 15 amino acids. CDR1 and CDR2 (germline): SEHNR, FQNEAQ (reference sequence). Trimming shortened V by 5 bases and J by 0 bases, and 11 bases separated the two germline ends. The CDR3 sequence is CASSPGGNSNQPQHF. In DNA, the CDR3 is TGTGCCAGCAGCCCCGGGGGAAATAGCAATCAGCCCCAGCATTTT.

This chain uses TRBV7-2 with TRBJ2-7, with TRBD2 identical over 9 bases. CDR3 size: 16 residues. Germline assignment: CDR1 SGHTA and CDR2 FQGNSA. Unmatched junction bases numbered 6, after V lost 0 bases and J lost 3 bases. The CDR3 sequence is CASSLAGGRVIYEQYF. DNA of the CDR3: TGTGCCAGCAGCTTAGCGGGCGGGAGGGTGATCTACGAGCAGTACTTC.

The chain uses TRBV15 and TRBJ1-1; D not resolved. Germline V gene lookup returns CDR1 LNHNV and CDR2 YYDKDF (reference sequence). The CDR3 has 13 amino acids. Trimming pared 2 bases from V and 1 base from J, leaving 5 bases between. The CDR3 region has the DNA TGTGCCACCAGCAGAAACAAGAACACTGAAGCTTTCTTT. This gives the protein CATSRNKNTEAFF. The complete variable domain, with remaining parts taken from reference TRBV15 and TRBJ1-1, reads DAMVIQNPRYQVTQFGKPVTLSCSQTLNHNVMYWYQQKSSQAPKLLFHYYDKDFNNEADTPDNFQSRRPNTSFCFLDIRSPGLGDTAMYLCATSRNKNTEAFFGQGTRLTVV.

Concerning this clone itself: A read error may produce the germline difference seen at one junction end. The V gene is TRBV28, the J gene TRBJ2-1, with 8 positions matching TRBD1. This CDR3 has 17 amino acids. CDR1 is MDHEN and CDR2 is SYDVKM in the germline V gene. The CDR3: CASTSTTGTGPRVGVLF. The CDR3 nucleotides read TGTGCCAGCACCAGCACCACCGGGACAGGCCCCCGGGTCGGCGTTCTCTTC.

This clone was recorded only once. This CDR3 is CASSLLGLTRALSNEQFF. The CDR3 DNA reads TGTGCCAGCAGCTTACTTGGTTTGACGAGGGCACTTTCCAATGAGCAGTTCTTC. V usage is TRBV7-3 and J usage is TRBJ2-1; D possibly corresponds to TRBD2 (5 bases). The CDR3 runs to 18 residues. Germline V lookup: CDR1 SGHTA, CDR2 FQGTGA. Between the trimmed V and J ends, which lost 2 bases and 6 bases, there was a span of 23 bases.

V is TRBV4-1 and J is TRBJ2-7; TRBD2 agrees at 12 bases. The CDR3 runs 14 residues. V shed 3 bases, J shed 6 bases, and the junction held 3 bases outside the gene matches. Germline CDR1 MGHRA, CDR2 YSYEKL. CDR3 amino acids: CASSHQTSGGEQYF. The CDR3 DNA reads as TGCGCCAGCAGCCACCAGACTAGCGGGGGCGAGCAGTACTTC.

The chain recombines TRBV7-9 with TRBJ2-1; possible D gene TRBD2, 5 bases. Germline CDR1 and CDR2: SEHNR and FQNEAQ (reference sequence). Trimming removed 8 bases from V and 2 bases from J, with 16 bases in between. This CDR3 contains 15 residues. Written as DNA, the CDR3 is TGTGCCAGCTCTCCTCGGGGTGCGACCTACAATGAGCAGTTCTTC. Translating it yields CASSPRGATYNEQFF.

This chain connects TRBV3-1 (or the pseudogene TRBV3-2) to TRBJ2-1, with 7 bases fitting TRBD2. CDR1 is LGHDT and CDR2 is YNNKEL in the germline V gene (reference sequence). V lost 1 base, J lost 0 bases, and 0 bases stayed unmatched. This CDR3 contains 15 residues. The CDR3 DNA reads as TGTGCCAGCAGCCAAGCTAGCGGCTCCTACAATGAGCAGTTCTTC. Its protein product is CASSQASGSYNEQFF.

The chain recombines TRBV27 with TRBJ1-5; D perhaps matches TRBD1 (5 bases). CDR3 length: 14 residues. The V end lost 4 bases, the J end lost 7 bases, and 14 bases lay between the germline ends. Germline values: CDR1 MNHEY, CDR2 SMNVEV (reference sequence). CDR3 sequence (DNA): TGTGCCAGCAGTTCGGGGGAAGGCTTCCAGCCCCAGCATTTT. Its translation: CASSSGEGFQPQHF.

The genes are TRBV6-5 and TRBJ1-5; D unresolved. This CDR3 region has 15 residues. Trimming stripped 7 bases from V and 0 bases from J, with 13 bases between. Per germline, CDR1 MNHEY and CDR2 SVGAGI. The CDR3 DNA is TGTGCCAGCACCCCTATCGGGGATAGCAATCAGCCCCAGCATTTT. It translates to CASTPIGDSNQPQHF.

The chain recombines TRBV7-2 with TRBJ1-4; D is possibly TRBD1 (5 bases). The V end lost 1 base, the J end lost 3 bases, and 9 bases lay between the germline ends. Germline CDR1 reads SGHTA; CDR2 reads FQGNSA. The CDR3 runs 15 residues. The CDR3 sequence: CASSLGTLPNEKLFF. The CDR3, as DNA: TGTGCCAGCAGCTTAGGGACACTGCCTAATGAAAAACTGTTTTTT.

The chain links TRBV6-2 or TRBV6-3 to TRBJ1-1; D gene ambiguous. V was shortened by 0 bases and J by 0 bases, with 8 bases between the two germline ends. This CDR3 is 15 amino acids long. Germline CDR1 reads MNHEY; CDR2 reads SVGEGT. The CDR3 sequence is CASSYSGSMNTEAFF. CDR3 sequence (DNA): TGTGCCAGCAGTTACTCAGGGAGCATGAACACTGAAGCTTTCTTT.

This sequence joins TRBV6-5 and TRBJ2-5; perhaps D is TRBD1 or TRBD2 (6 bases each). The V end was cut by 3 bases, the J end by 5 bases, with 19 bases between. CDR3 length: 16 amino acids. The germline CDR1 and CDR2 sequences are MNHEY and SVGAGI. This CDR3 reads CASSYSTGRGGETQYF. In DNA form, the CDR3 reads TGTGCCAGCAGTTATTCCACAGGGAGAGGAGGGGAGACCCAGTACTTC.

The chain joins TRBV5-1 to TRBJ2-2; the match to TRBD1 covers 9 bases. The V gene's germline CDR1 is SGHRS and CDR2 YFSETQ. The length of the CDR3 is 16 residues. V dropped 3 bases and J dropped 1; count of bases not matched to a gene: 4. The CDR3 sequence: CASSSGTGLNTGELFF. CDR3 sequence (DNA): TGCGCCAGCAGCTCCGGGACAGGGTTGAACACCGGGGAGCTGTTTTTT.

CDR3 sequence (DNA): TGTGCCAGCAGCATACCGGGACAGGGAGACAATGAGCAGTTCTTC. It codes for CASSIPGQGDNEQFF. The genes are TRBV7-3 and TRBJ2-1, with 9 nucleotides matching TRBD1. CDR3 length: 15 residues. CDR1 and CDR2 from the germline V gene are SGHTA and FQGTGA. V lost 5 bases to trimming and J lost 5 bases; unmatched junction nucleotides: 7.

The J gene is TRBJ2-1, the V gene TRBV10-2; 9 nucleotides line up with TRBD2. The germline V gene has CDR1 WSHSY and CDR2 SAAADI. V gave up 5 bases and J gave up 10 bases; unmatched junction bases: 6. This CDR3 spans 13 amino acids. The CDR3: CASSTDLAGEQFF. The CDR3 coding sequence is TGCGCCAGCAGTACCGACCTAGCGGGAGAGCAGTTCTTC.

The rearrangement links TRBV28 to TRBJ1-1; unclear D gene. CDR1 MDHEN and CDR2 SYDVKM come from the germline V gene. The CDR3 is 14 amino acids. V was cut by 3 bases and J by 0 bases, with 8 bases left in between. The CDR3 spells CASSLSVMNTEAFF. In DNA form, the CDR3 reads TGTGCCAGCAGTTTGTCAGTCATGAACACTGAAGCTTTCTTT.

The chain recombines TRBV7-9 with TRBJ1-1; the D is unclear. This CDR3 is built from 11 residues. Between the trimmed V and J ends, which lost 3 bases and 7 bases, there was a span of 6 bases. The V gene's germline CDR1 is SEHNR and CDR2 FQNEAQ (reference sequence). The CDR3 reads CASSFEDEAFF. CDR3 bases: TGTGCCAGCAGCTTTGAAGATGAAGCTTTCTTT.

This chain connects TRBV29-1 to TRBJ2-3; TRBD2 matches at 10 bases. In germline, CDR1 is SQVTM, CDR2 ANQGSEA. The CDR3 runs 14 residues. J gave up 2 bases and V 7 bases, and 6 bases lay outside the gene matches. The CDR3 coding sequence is TGCAGCGCTAGCGGGGGAGAACTCACAGATACGCAGTATTTT. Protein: CSASGGELTDTQYF.

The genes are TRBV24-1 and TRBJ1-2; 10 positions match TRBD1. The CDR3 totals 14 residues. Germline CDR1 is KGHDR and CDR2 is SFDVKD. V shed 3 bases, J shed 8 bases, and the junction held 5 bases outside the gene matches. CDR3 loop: CATSDEGQGTGYTF. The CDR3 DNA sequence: TGTGCCACCAGTGATGAGGGACAGGGGACCGGCTACACCTTC.

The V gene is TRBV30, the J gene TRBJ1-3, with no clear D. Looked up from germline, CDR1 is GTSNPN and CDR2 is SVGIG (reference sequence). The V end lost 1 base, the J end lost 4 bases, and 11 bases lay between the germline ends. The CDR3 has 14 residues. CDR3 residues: CAWSASPTGNTIYF. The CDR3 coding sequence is TGTGCCTGGAGTGCCAGTCCCACCGGAAACACCATATATTTT.

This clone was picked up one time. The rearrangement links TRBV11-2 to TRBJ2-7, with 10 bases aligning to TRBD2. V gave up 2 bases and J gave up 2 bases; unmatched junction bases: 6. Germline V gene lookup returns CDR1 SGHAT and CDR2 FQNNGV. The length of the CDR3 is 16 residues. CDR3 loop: CASSLHLSGRAYEQYF. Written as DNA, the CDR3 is TGTGCCAGCAGCTTACATCTCAGCGGGAGGGCCTACGAGCAGTACTTC.

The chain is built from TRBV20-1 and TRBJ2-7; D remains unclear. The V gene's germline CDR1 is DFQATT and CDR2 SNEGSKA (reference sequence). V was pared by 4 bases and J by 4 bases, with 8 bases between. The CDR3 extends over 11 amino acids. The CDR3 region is CSATDGYEQYF. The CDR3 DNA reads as TGCAGTGCTACCGACGGGTACGAGCAGTACTTC.

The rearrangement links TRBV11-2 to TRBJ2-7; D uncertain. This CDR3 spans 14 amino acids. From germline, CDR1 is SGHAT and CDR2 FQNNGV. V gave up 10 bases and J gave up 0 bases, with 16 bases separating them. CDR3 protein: CATGRARSSYEQYF. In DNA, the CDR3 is TGTGCCACCGGCCGGGCTAGGAGCTCCTACGAGCAGTACTTC.

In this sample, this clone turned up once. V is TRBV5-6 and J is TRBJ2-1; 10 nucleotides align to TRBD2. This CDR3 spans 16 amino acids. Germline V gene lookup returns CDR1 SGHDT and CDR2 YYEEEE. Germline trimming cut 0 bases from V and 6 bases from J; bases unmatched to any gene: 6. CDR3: CASSLVVLAGLNEQFF. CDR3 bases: TGTGCCAGCAGCTTGGTTGTACTAGCGGGACTCAATGAGCAGTTCTTC.

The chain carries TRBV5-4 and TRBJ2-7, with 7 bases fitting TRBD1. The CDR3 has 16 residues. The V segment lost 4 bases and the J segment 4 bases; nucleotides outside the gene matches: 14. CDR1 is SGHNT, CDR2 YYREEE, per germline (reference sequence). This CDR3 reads CASSTLDRADFYEQYF. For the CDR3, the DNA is TGTGCCAGCAGCACACTAGACAGGGCGGACTTTTACGAGCAGTACTTC.

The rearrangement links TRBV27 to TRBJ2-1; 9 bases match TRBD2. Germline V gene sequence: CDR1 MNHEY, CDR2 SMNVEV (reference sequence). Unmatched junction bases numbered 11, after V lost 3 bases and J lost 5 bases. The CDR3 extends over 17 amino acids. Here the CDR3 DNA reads TGTGCCAGCAGTTTGCAGGGTAGCGGGAGTCGGCACAATGAGCAGTTCTTC. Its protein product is CASSLQGSGSRHNEQFF.

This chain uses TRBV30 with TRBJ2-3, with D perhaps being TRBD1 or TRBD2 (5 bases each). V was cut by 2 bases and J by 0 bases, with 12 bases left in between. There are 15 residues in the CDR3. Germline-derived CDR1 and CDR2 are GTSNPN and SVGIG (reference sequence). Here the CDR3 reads CAWSIEGPSTDTQYF. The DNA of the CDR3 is TGTGCCTGGAGTATTGAGGGGCCTAGCACAGATACGCAGTATTTT.

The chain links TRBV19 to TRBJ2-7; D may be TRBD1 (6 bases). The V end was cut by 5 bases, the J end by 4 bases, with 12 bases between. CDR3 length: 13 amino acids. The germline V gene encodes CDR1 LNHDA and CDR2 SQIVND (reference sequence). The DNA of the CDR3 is TGTGCCAGTAGTCCACAGGGAGTTTACGAGCAGTACTTC. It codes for CASSPQGVYEQYF.